The TCR beta chain described here comes from a study of PD-1 blockade in classical Hodgkin lymphoma (dated by TCRdb to about 2020). For the wider study: Nivolumab dosing was 3 mg/kg intravenously every 2 weeks, continuing until either disease progression or unacceptable toxicity. The study used TCR beta sequencing and CyTOF to define a peripheral blood immune signature of response to PD-1 blockade in classical Hodgkin lymphoma. Paper-wide results and their limitations: Patients starting nivolumab less than 1 year after ASCT had lower diversity and were excluded from later analyses to avoid confounding by immune reconstitution. Baseline TCR diversity was reported to be lower in newly diagnosed patients than in healthy donors and to be lower still in relapsed/refractory patients. The study covered only a single clinical trial cohort, and the causes of the repertoire differences, possibly disease activity or prior therapy, were still not defined. A significant rise by C4D1 was seen in CD4+ but not CD8+ TCR diversity (p=0.0027 vs p=0.16), with the rise being most apparent in complete responders (p=0.02). Baseline diversity similar to that of newly diagnosed patients was observed in trial patients achieving complete response, whereas significantly lower diversity was observed in partial responders and progressors.

The cysteine opens and the phenylalanine closes a CDR3 of 18 amino acids. The only DNA kept is the CDR3, 54 bases in frame from the first base. The germline ends are 17 bases apart after V is trimmed by 0 bases and J by 1 base. The germline V gene yields MGHRA for CDR1 and YSYEKL for CDR2. Interpreted using the paper, the time point label stands for: cycle 1 day 1 (C1D1), immediately before nivolumab initiation. All trial patients had relapsed after autologous stem cell transplantation, with cohorts A, B and C differing in prior brentuximab vedotin exposure. The trial cohort included 50 to 70 patients with relapsed/refractory classical Hodgkin lymphoma, and each patient had a best overall response of complete response, partial response or progressive disease. In the multi-cohort phase II CheckMate 205 trial, trial patients received single-agent nivolumab. An independent review committee assessed best overall response by applying the 2007 International Working Group response criteria. Trial PBMCs were collected immediately before nivolumab initiation (C1D1) and during therapy at cycle 2 day 1 and cycle 4 day 1. Peripheral blood was collected in 8 mL Vacutainer Cell Preparation Tubes, from which PBMCs were isolated by centrifugation and then cryopreserved.

By how much of the sample it makes up, this clone is medium-sized (0.01 to 0.1%). No antigen is known for it. No clone much larger than this one lies a single base away; base qualities are absent. The Qiagen DNeasy kit was used to extract genomic DNA from unsorted PBMCs and from the negatively selected CD4+ and CD8+ fractions. Amplification of TCR beta CDR3 regions was done by immunoSEQ multiplex PCR with primers that anneal to V and J segments. A synthetic immune receptor repertoire was used to minimize amplification bias, and any remaining bias was removed computationally after sequencing. The authors' pipeline ran thus. Custom Python scripts were used to quantify repertoire diversity as the Shannon entropy index. Unsorted, CD4+ and CD8+ repertoires were analyzed separately, except in combined analyses where CD4+ and CD8+ sequences were merged in silico. Clonal expansion was defined as at least a 2-fold frequency increase after treatment relative to C1D1, with a pseudocount of 0.5 for undetected baseline clones. Singleton clones were defined as clones with 0 or 1 copy at C1D1, and non-singleton clones were defined as clones with 2 or more copies. By matching protein sequences in sorted samples from the same patient, clones expanded in unsorted samples were annotated as CD4+, CD8+ or unknown. Wilcoxon tests on paired samples were used to test diversity changes from C1D1 to C4D1. The clones in this table, taken by TCRdb from immuneACCESS, are in-frame only. Not every clone is retained; where verified, under half of the shortfall comes from an unresolved V gene, and the cause of the rest is unknown. For V, J and clone size, that table is used; D and trimming come from the DNA. This sample comprises about 46,000 clones, approximately 70% of them detected only once. The ten largest clones take up about 11% of the sample.

Sample: peripheral blood mononuclear cells (PBMCs), taken at baseline. The V and J genes are TRBV4-1 and TRBJ2-3; D gene: possibly TRBD2, on 5 matching bases. This clonotype originated in a human donor with classical Hodgkin lymphoma. The nucleotides are TGCGCCAGCAGCCAAGATCTGGCGGCGGGTTACCGCACAGATACGCAGTATTTT. This is translated as CASSQDLAAGYRTDTQYF.